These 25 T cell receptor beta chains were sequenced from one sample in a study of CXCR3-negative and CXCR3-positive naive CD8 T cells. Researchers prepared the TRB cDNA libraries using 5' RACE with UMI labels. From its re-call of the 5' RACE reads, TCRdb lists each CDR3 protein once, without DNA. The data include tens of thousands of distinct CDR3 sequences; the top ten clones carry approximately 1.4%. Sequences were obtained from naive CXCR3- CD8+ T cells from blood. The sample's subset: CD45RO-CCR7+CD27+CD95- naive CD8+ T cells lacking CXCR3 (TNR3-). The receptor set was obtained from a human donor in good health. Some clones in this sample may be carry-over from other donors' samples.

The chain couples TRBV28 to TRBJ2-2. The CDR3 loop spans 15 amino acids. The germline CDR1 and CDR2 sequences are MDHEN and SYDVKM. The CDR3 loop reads CASSLWVSPTGELFF.

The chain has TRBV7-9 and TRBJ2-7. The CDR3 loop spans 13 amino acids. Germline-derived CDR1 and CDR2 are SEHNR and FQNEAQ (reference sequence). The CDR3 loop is CASSFSSIYEQYF.

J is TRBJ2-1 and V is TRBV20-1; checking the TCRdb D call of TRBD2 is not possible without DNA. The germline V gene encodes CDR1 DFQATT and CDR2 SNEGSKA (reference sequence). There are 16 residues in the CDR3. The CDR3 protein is CSATGLAGVSYNEQFF.

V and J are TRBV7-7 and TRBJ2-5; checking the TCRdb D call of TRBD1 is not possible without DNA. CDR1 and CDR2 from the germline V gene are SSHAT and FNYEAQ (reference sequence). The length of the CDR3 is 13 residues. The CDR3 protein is CASSGENQETQYF.

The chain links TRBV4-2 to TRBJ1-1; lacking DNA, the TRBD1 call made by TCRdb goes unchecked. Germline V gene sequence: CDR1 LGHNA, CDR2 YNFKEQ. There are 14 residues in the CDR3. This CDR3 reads CASSQDPGDSEAFF.

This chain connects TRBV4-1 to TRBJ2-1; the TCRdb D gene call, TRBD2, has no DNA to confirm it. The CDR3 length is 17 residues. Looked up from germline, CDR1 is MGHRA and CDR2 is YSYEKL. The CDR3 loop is CASSHLPGTSGGNEQFF.

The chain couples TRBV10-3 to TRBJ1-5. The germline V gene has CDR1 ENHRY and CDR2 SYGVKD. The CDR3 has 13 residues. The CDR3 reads CAISEWGAQPQHF.

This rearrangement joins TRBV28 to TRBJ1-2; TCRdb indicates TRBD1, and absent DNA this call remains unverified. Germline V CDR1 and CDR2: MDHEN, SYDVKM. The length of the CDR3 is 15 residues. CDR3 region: CASSFLTGTGAGYTF.

The CDR3 sequence is CASTRGPAGTQYF. The chain couples TRBV12-3 or TRBV12-4 to TRBJ2-5; TCRdb selects TRBD1, and the lack of DNA leaves this call unchecked. The CDR3 covers 13 residues.

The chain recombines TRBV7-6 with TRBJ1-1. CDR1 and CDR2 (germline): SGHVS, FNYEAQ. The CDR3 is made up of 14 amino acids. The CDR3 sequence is CASSSNGVNTEAFF.

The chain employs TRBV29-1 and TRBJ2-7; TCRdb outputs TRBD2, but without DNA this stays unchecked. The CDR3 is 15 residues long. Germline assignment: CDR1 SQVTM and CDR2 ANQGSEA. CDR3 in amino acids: CSVAPLSGPGDEQYF.

This CDR3 is CATSVGQANQPQHF. The chain has TRBV15 and TRBJ1-5; TCRdb picks TRBD1, but there is no DNA to check that call. The CDR3 contains 14 residues. Germline V gives CDR1 LNHNV, CDR2 YYDKDF (reference sequence).

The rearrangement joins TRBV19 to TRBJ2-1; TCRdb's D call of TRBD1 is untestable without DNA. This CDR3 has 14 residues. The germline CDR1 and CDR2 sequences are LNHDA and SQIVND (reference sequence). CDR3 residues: CASSVAGPYNEQFF.

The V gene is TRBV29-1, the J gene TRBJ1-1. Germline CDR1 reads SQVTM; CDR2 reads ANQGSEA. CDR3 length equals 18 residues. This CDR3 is CSADGLVGTLLLNTEAFF.

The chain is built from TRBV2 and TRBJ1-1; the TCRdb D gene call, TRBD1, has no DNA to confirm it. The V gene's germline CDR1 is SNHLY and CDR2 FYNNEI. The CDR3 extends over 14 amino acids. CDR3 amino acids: CASSAGQGYTEAFF.

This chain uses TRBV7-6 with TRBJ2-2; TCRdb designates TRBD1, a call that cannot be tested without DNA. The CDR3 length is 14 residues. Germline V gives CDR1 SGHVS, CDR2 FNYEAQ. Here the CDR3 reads CASSAGQNTGELFF. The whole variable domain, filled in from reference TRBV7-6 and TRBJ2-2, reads GAGVSQSPRYKVTKRGQDVALRCDPISGHVSLYWYRQALGQGPEFLTYFNYEAQQDKSGLPNDRFSAERPEGSISTLTIQRTEQRDSAMYRCASSAGQNTGELFFGEGSRLTVL.

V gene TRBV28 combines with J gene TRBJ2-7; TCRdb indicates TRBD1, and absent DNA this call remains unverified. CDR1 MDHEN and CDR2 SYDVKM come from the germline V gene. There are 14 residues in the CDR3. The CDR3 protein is CASSLKQGKDEQYF.

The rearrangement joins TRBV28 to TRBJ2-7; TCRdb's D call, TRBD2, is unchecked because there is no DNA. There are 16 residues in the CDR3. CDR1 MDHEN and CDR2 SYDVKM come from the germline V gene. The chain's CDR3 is CASSWTSGNTFYEQYF. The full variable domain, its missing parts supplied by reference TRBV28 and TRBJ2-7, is DVKVTQSSRYLVKRTGEKVFLECVQDMDHENMFWYRQDPGLGLRLIYFSYDVKMKEKGDIPEGYSVSREKKERFSLILESASTNQTSMYLCASSWTSGNTFYEQYFGPGTRLTVT.

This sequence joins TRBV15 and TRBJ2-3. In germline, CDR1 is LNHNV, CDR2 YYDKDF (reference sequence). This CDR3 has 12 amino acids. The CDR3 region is CATSSLDRTQYF. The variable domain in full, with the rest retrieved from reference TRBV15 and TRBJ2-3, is DAMVIQNPRYQVTQFGKPVTLSCSQTLNHNVMYWYQQKSSQAPKLLFHYYDKDFNNEADTPDNFQSRRPNTSFCFLDIRSPGLGDTAMYLCATSSLDRTQYFGPGTRLTVL.

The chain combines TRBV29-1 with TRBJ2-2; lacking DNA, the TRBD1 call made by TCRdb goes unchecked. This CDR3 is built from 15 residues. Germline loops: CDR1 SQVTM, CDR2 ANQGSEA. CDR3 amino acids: CSVEDPGANTGELFF.

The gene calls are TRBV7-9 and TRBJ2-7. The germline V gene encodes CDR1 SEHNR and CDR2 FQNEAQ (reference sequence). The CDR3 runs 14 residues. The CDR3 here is CASSSIIERYEQYF.

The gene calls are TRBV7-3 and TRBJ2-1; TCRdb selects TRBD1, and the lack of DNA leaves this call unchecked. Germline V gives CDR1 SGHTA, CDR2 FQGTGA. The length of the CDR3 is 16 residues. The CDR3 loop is CASSQPGTGMLYEQFF.

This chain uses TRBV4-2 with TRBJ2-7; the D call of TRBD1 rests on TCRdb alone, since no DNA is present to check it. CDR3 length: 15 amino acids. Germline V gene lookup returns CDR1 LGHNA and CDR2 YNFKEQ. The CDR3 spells CASSQGGSLSYEQYF.

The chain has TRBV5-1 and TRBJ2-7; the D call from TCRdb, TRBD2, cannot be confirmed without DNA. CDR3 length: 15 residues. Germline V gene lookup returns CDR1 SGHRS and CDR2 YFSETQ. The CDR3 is CASSPGRAPFHEQYF.

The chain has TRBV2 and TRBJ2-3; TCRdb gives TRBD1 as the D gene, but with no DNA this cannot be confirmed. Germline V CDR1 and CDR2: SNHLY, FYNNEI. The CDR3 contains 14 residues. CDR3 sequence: CASSYTGFADTQYF.